Listed here is a single T cell receptor (beta chain). Its antigen is undetermined. Assay used: immunoSEQ multiplex PCR; TCRdb lists only in-frame clones, some missing. The table records about 990,000 clones, around 82% of them present only once. The data were obtained in a study of shared clonotypes between healthy human individuals. For the study at large: The plates for each donor numbered three CD4 naive, three CD4 memory, two CD8 naive and one CD8 memory. Broader study findings: The study found lower generation probabilities in non-shared clonotypes than in those shared by all four donors.

All of the donors resided in Nashville, Tennessee, and each was a Caucasian adult. The CDR3 is 14 residues long. V lost 7 bases and J 4 bases, leaving 16 bases between the germline ends. Germline V gene sequence: CDR1 SNHLY, CDR2 FYNNEI. The sample comprised memory CD4+ T cells from PBMCs. Subset indicated: CD45RA-negative fraction. The chain combines TRBV2 with TRBJ1-1, with a weak D call TRBD1 (6 bases). The sequence derives from a man aged 18-30 years in good health. Some clones in this sample may be carry-over from other donors' samples. In DNA, the CDR3 is TGTGCCAGCATTAGTCAGGGGCGGGCCACTGAAGCTTTCTTT. It codes for CASISQGRATEAFF.